Described below is a single T cell receptor beta chain sequence and its context. Its specificity is not known. These data come from a study of identical twins. Each CDR3 protein gets one entry after TCRdb re-called the 5' RACE reads with MiXCR. The sample carries around 550,000 distinct CDR3 sequences, 13% to 15% recorded once. The study, taken as a whole, reports: Without tracking the same donors, conclusions rested on cross-sectional statistical analysis. Analyses of zero insertions could, in part, be confounded by invariant MAIT and iNKT cells.

CDR3 length: 13 residues. Germline lookup yields CDR1 KGHSH and CDR2 LQKENI. The V and J ends lost 0 bases and 0 bases respectively, with 0 bases between them. These data are also associated with another study on yellow fever vaccine responses in identical twins.

The rearrangement links TRBV18 to TRBJ1-5; D is uncertain. The sample taken for sequencing was CD4+ T cells sorted from blood. This sequence originates from a young woman in good health. CDR3 in amino acids: CASSPPSNQPQHF. CDR3 coding DNA: TGTGCCAGCTCACCACCTAGCAATCAGCCCCAGCATTTT.